This T cell receptor beta chain stems from a study of blood T cell repertoires in COVID-19. Study in general: T cells, B-cell-depleted T cells, or PBMCs provided the cDNA or gDNA that served as material.

Trimming cost V 1 base and J 4 bases, with 10 bases left between them. The germline CDR1 and CDR2 sequences are SEHNR and FQNEAQ (reference sequence). The CDR3 is made up of 14 amino acids. Original methodology: The assay estimated nucleated cells by amplifying reference gene primers. Assay: immunoSEQ multiplex PCR; the TCRdb copy retains only in-frame clones and omits some. D and trimming were read from the DNA, whereas the V and J calls and clone size are those reported in that table. The data show 130,000 to 150,000 clones, about 79% seen once. The chain is built from TRBV7-9 and TRBJ1-2; unclear D gene. Sequenced input: peripheral blood. This TCR came from an elderly woman with acute or convalescent COVID-19. As DNA, the CDR3 is TGTGCCAGCAGCTTAGATATCCCAGTCTATGGCTACACCTTC. As protein: CASSLDIPVYGYTF.